One sample yielded the 21 T cell receptor beta chains listed below, sequenced in a study of CD8 T cells in Susac syndrome. The RNA, roughly 0.45 to 1 ug, was put through reverse transcription using random hexamers. TCRdb analysed the immunoSEQ multiplex PCR reads with MiXCR anew, one entry per CDR3 protein. The repertoire holds under 550,000 distinct CDR3 sequences, with around 85% as singletons. The sample was CD8+ T cells from PBMCs. The receptors derive from a human donor with multiple sclerosis.

V is TRBV28 and J is TRBJ2-3; 9 bases match TRBD2. V was pared by 6 bases and J by 6 bases, with 10 bases of the junction left unmatched. CDR1 and CDR2 (germline): MDHEN, SYDVKM. The CDR3 contains 15 residues. The CDR3, as DNA: TGTGCCAGCAGGGCTGGGACTAGCTCATGGGATACGCAGTATTTT. Protein: CASRAGTSSWDTQYF.

The chain carries TRBV2 and TRBJ2-5; D is unclear. CDR1 and CDR2 (germline): SNHLY, FYNNEI. Trimming cost V 11 bases and J 1 base, with 11 bases left between them. The CDR3 consists of 12 residues. In DNA form, the CDR3 reads TGTGCCGGCTACGGGTTCCAAGAGACCCAGTACTTC. It encodes CAGYGFQETQYF. Complete variable domain (other parts from reference TRBV2 and TRBJ2-5): EPEVTQTPSHQVTQMGQEVILRCVPISNHLYFYWYRQILGQKVEFLVSFYNNEISEKSEIFDDQFSVERPDGSNFTLKIRSTKLEDSAMYFCAGYGFQETQYFGPGTRLLVL.

V and J are TRBV6-1 and TRBJ1-5; a possible D gene is TRBD1 (5 bases). Trimming left V 7 bases short and J 10 bases short, with 17 bases between. The CDR3 length is 13 residues. The V gene's germline CDR1 is MNHNS and CDR2 SASEGT. The CDR3: CASNVEGVGPQHF. The CDR3 bases are TGTGCCAGCAACGTTGAAGGGGTGGGTCCCCAGCATTTT.

The chain links TRBV20-1 to TRBJ2-1; D is perhaps TRBD2 (5 bases). The CDR3 consists of 15 residues. CDR1 DFQATT and CDR2 SNEGSKA come from the germline V gene (reference sequence). V lost 3 bases, J lost 0 bases, and 12 bases lay in between. As DNA, the CDR3 is TGCAGTGCTAGCCCAAGGGAGTACTCCTACAATGAGCAGTTCTTC. The encoded protein is CSASPREYSYNEQFF.

The chain combines TRBV29-1 with TRBJ2-2; weak D call: TRBD2 (5 bases). The CDR3 contains 15 residues. CDR1 and CDR2 (germline): SQVTM, ANQGSEA. V was pared by 5 bases and J by 6 bases, with 19 bases between. In DNA, the CDR3 is TGCAGCGTTTACGGTGGAGCAGAAGCGGCCGGGGAGCTGTTTTTT. Amino acids: CSVYGGAEAAGELFF.

The chain has TRBV6-1 and TRBJ2-7; no firm D call. Deletions cut 2 bases from V and 2 bases from J, with 7 bases between. Germline CDR1 reads MNHNS; CDR2 reads SASEGT. The CDR3 is 13 residues long. DNA of the CDR3: TGTGCCAGCAGTGAATCGGTTACCTACGAGCAGTACTTC. Protein product: CASSESVTYEQYF.

The V call is TRBV20-1, the J call TRBJ2-1; TRBD1 matches at 10 bases. The CDR3 totals 15 residues. V lost 1 base and J lost 4; bases outside the gene matches: 4. Germline CDR1 DFQATT, CDR2 SNEGSKA (reference sequence). DNA for the CDR3: TGCAGTGCTAGAGCCCGGGACAGGGGATACAATGAGCAGTTCTTC. Protein product: CSARARDRGYNEQFF.

This clonotype was observed a single time. The chain is built from TRBV27 and TRBJ2-5, with a possible D match to TRBD1 (6 bases). The CDR3 is 14 amino acids. The ends were cut back, 5 bases at V and 2 bases at J, with 12 bases in the middle. CDR1 is MNHEY, CDR2 SMNVEV, per germline (reference sequence). CDR3 bases: TGTGCCAGCAGTCTGTGGACAGATCAAGAGACCCAGTACTTC. Translated: CASSLWTDQETQYF.

The chain recombines TRBV27 with TRBJ1-3; D uncertain. There are 14 residues in the CDR3. Trimming removed 2 bases at V and 0 bases at J, with 5 bases between. Germline CDR1 reads MNHEY; CDR2 reads SMNVEV (reference sequence). CDR3 DNA: TGTGCCAGCAGTTTAACCGACTCTGGAAACACCATATATTTT. Translated: CASSLTDSGNTIYF.

The chain carries TRBV7-9 and TRBJ2-3; a weak D match, TRBD1 (6 bases). CDR3 length: 14 amino acids. The V gene's germline CDR1 is SEHNR and CDR2 FQNEAQ (reference sequence). V was cut by 2 bases and J by 3 bases, with 9 bases left in between. The CDR3 sequence: CASSLTGRTDTQYF. The DNA of the CDR3 is TGTGCCAGCAGCTTAACAGGGAGAACAGATACGCAGTATTTT.

The chain links TRBV20-1 to TRBJ2-1; 14 nucleotides agree with TRBD2. CDR3 length: 18 amino acids. Germline V gene sequence: CDR1 DFQATT, CDR2 SNEGSKA (reference sequence). V shed 3 bases and J 3 bases; nucleotides not matched to a gene: 10. The CDR3 DNA sequence: TGCAGTGCTAGCACAGGACTAGCGGGGGGATACCTCTACAATGAGCAGTTCTTC. Translating it yields CSASTGLAGGYLYNEQFF.

The rearrangement links TRBV19 to TRBJ1-2, with D possibly being TRBD1 (5 bases). There are 16 residues in the CDR3. V was clipped by 5 bases and J by 6 bases, with 22 bases between them. Germline V gives CDR1 LNHDA, CDR2 SQIVND (reference sequence). CDR3 in amino acids: CASSVPRDSPGDGYTF. The CDR3 DNA sequence: TGTGCCAGTAGTGTCCCCCGGGACTCCCCGGGTGATGGCTACACCTTC.

This clonotype has a handful of counts. CDR3 nucleotide sequence: TGTGCCAGTTCCGGGGGAAACAATGAGCAGTTCTTC. This gives the protein CASSGGNNEQFF. The V and J genes are TRBV11-2 and TRBJ2-1; possibly TRBD2 for D (6 bases). The CDR3 is 12 amino acids. V was shortened by 9 bases and J by 5 bases, with 11 bases between the two germline ends. Germline assignment: CDR1 SGHAT and CDR2 FQNNGV.

The table lists this clonotype with a few counts. The V and J genes are TRBV29-1 and TRBJ2-1; 8 bases are a match to TRBD1. V shed 3 bases and J 4 bases; nucleotides not matched to a gene: 5. This CDR3 contains 14 residues. The germline CDR1 and CDR2 sequences are SQVTM and ANQGSEA. The CDR3 DNA is TGCAGCGTTGAGGCCACAGGGGGATACAATGAGCAGTTCTTC. Translated, it gives CSVEATGGYNEQFF.

This sequence joins TRBV6-5 and TRBJ2-2, with TRBD1 as a possible D gene (5 bases). Trimming took 4 bases from V and 2 from J, leaving 14 bases between them. The germline V gene has CDR1 MNHEY and CDR2 SVGAGI. CDR3 length equals 16 residues. The CDR3 here is CASSSLMTVNTGELFF. The DNA for the CDR3 is TGTGCCAGCAGTTCCCTCATGACAGTTAACACCGGGGAGCTGTTTTTT.

The V gene is TRBV6-5, the J gene TRBJ1-5, with 7 bases fitting TRBD1. In germline, CDR1 is MNHEY, CDR2 SVGAGI. The CDR3 sequence is 15 residues long. V lost 8 bases, J lost 6 bases, and 13 bases stayed unmatched. The CDR3 region is CASDRVSFSGQPQHF. CDR3 coding DNA: TGTGCCAGCGACAGGGTTTCCTTCTCGGGTCAGCCCCAGCATTTT.

CDR3 residues: CASRTDGTSGRPYNEQFF. In DNA, the CDR3 is TGTGCCAGCCGGACGGATGGGACTAGCGGGAGACCCTACAATGAGCAGTTCTTC. V gene TRBV27 combines with J gene TRBJ2-1; the match to TRBD2 covers 14 bases. Germline lookup yields CDR1 MNHEY and CDR2 SMNVEV (reference sequence). With 8 bases clipped from V and 2 bases from J, the junction kept 11 bases outside the gene matches. This CDR3 is 18 amino acids long.

This CDR3 reads CASSLGSGQSPDFMRGYTF. CDR3 nucleotide sequence: TGTGCCAGCAGCTTAGGCTCGGGACAGTCCCCTGACTTTATGCGTGGCTACACCTTC. The gene calls are TRBV5-6 and TRBJ1-2; 7 bases are shared with TRBD1. The ends lost 2 bases at V and 7 bases at J; junction bases unmatched: 23. In germline, CDR1 is SGHDT, CDR2 YYEEEE. This CDR3 is 19 amino acids long.

The rearrangement uses TRBV7-9 and TRBJ1-2; 7 bases are a match to TRBD1. Trimming cost V 4 bases and J 3 bases; bases outside gene matches: 11. This CDR3 contains 16 residues. Germline values: CDR1 SEHNR, CDR2 FQNEAQ (reference sequence). The CDR3 spells CASSSSTQGTYYGYTF. The CDR3 DNA reads TGTGCCAGCAGCTCTAGCACACAGGGGACGTACTATGGCTACACCTTC.

The chain is built from TRBV7-9 and TRBJ1-1; 8 bases are a match to TRBD1. Germline V gives CDR1 SEHNR, CDR2 FQNEAQ (reference sequence). The V segment lost 5 bases and the J segment 0 bases; nucleotides outside the gene matches: 8. This CDR3 comprises 16 residues. CDR3 residues: CASSPQDRELNTEAFF. Here the CDR3 DNA reads TGTGCCAGCAGCCCGCAGGACAGGGAGTTGAACACTGAAGCTTTCTTT.

V usage is TRBV6-6 and J usage is TRBJ2-3; no firm D call. CDR3 length: 14 amino acids. Germline V gene lookup returns CDR1 MNHNY and CDR2 SVGAGI (reference sequence). The V end lost 5 bases, the J end lost 0 bases, and 9 bases lay between the germline ends. CDR3 sequence reads: CASSKSESTDTQYF. As DNA, the CDR3 is TGTGCCAGCAGTAAGTCGGAAAGCACAGATACGCAGTATTTT.